A few counts support the clone carrying this T cell receptor beta chain. What it binds is not known. TCRB transcripts that were expressed got sequenced, as all of the isolated RNA had been reverse transcribed. TCRdb's table, derived via immunoSEQ multiplex PCR, lists solely in-frame clones and lacks some. In the table there are a few hundred thousand clones, 25% to 30% of which are singletons. The sample originates from a study of beta chain features in type 1 diabetes. The wider study: Similarity in age, gender and cell yields was seen between patients and healthy donors.

Purity of each sorted population was above 95%. CDR1 is LNHDA, CDR2 SQIVND, per germline (reference sequence). CDR3 length equals 13 residues. V gave up 5 bases and J gave up 8 bases, with 13 bases separating them. The study, taken as a whole, reports: Across all four CD4+ subsets, people with type 1 diabetes showed modestly shorter TCRB CDR3s.

This TCR was recovered from a man under 40 in good health. Source material: central memory CD4+ T cells from blood. V gene TRBV19 combines with J gene TRBJ2-4; possibly TRBD2 for D (5 bases). In DNA form, the CDR3 reads TGTGCCAGTAGTCTCGCCCGGGGTGACATTCAGTACTTC. Protein product: CASSLARGDIQYF.